The clone carrying this T cell receptor beta chain was detected many times. This sample was included in a study of CD8+CD57+ T cells in acquired aplastic anemia. The sequenced patients had an expansion of CD8+CD57+ cells seen by flow cytometry. CDR3 and TCR beta VDJ profiling relied on a genomic DNA template. Via MiXCR, TCRdb re-called the reads, giving one row per CDR3 protein. The top ten clones hold less than 1% of a sample with hundreds of thousands of distinct CDR3 sequences, around a third of them seen once. CDR1 and CDR2 from the germline V gene are SGHTA and FQGNSA. Deletions cut 2 bases from V and 8 bases from J, with 7 bases between. The CDR3 runs to 12 residues.

The rearrangement joins TRBV7-2 to TRBJ2-1; D ambiguous. Sequences were obtained from sorted CD4+, CD8+, or CD8+CD57+ T cells (not recorded which) from PBMCs. The TCR was taken from a human donor with aplastic anemia. The CDR3 DNA reads as TGTGCCAGCAGCTTAACCGGCTATGAGCAGTTCTTC. Protein product: CASSLTGYEQFF. Together with reference TRBV7-2 and TRBJ2-1, the CDR3 gives the full variable domain: GAGVSQSPSNKVTEKGKDVELRCDPISGHTALYWYRQSLGQGLEFLIYFQGNSAPDKSGLPSDRFSAERTGGSVSTLTIQRTQQEDSAVYLCASSLTGYEQFFGPGTRLTVL.